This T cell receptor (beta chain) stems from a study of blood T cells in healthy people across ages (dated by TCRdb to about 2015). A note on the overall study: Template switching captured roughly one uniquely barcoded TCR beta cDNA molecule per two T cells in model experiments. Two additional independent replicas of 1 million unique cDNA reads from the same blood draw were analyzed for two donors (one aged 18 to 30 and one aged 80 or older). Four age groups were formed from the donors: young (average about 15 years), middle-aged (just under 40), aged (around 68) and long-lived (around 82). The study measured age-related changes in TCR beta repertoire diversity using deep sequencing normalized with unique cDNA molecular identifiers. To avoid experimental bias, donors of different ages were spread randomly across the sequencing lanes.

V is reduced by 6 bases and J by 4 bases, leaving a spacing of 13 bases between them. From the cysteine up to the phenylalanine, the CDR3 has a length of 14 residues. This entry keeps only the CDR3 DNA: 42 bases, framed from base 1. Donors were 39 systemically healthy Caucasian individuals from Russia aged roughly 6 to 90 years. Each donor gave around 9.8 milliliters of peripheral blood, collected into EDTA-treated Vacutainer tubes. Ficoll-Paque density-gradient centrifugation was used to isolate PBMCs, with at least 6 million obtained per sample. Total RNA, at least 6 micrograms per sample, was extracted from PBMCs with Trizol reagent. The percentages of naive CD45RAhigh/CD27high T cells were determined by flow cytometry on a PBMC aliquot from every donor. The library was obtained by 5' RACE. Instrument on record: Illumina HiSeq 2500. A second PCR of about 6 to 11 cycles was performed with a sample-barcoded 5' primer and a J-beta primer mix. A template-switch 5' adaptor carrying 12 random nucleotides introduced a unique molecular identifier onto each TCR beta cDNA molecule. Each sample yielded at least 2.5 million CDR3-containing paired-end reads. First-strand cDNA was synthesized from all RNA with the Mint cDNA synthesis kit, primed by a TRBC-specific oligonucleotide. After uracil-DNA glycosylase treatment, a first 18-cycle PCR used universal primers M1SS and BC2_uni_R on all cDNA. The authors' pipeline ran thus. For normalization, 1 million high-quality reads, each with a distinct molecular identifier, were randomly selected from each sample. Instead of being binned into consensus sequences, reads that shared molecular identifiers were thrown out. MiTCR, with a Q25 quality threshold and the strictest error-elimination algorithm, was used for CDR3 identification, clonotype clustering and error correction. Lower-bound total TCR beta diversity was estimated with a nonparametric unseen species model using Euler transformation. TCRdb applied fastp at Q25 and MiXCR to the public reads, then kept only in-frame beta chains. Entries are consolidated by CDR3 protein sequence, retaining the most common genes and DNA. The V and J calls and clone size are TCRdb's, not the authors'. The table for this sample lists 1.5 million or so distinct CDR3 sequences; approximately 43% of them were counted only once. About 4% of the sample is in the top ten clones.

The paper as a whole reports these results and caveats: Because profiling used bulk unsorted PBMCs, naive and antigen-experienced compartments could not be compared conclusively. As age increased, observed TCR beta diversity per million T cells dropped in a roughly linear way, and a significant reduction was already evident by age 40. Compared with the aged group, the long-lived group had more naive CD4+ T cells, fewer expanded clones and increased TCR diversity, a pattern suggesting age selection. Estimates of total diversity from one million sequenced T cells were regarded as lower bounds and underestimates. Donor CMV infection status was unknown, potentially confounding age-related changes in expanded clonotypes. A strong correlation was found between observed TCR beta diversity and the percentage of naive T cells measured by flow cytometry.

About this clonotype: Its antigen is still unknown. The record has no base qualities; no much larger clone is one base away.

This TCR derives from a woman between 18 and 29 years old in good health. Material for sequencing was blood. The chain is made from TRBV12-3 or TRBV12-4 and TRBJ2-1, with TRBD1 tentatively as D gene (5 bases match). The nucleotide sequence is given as TGTGCCAGCAGCCGTCCCCCAGGGTACAATGAGCAGTTCTTC. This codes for CASSRPPGYNEQFF.